This T cell receptor (beta chain) was found in a study of blood T cell repertoires in COVID-19. Only in-frame clones appear in the TCRdb table, and some are missing; sequencing was by immunoSEQ multiplex PCR. The sample records 53,000 or so clones, more than 90% being singletons. This clone was seen just once. CDR1 and CDR2 from the germline V gene are ENHRY and SYGVKD. V lost 8 bases to trimming and J lost 2 bases, with 9 bases between them. This CDR3 has 12 residues. The J gene is TRBJ2-5, the V gene TRBV10-3, with a possible D match to TRBD1 (6 bases). This TCR was recovered from a human donor in a cohort sampled during active COVID-19. The sample comprised peripheral blood. In DNA, the CDR3 is TGTGCCATCGGCGGACAGCAAGAGACCCAGTACTTC. Its translation: CAIGGQQETQYF.